Presented here are 17 T cell receptor beta chains from one specimen sequenced in a study of T cell repertoires in cytomegalovirus infection. TCRdb re-called the reads through MiXCR, storing one row per CDR3 protein. Of some 77,000 distinct CDR3 sequences listed, 3.5% to 4.5% are singletons. The sample taken for sequencing was PBMCs. The origin of the receptors is a human donor in good health (CMV status not recorded). Some clones in this sample may be carry-over from other donors' samples.

This clonotype was picked up many times. The chain uses TRBV7-6 and TRBJ2-3, with D possibly being TRBD2 (5 bases). The CDR3 is 18 amino acids. Trimming cost V 10 bases and J 0 bases, with 26 bases left between them. Germline V gene sequence: CDR1 SGHVS, CDR2 FNYEAQ. The CDR3 DNA is TGTGCCACCCTCGGACCCCGGGAAAAAAGACATAGCACAGATACGCAGTATTTT. This sequence encodes CATLGPREKRHSTDTQYF. Full variable domain (missing parts from reference TRBV7-6 and TRBJ2-3): GAGVSQSPRYKVTKRGQDVALRCDPISGHVSLYWYRQALGQGPEFLTYFNYEAQQDKSGLPNDRFSAERPEGSISTLTIQRTEQRDSAMYRCATLGPREKRHSTDTQYFGPGTRLTVL.

This clonotype came up many times. The chain is built from TRBV2 and TRBJ2-3; 12 nucleotides agree with TRBD2. Germline CDR1 SNHLY, CDR2 FYNNEI. V was clipped by 5 bases and J by 2 bases; unmatched bases: 2. This CDR3 region has 15 residues. The CDR3 region is CASSRTSGDTDTQYF. For the CDR3, the DNA is TGTGCCAGCAGTCGGACTAGCGGGGACACAGATACGCAGTATTTT.

This clonotype was counted at least ten times. The chain links TRBV2 to TRBJ1-1; D unresolved. From germline, CDR1 is SNHLY and CDR2 FYNNEI. The CDR3 is 13 amino acids. V lost 7 bases to trimming and J lost 1 base, with 10 bases between them. The CDR3 loop reads CASMIAWNTEAFF. The CDR3 bases are TGTGCCAGCATGATAGCTTGGAACACTGAAGCTTTCTTT.

This clonotype came up many times. The chain links TRBV7-8 to TRBJ2-1; TRBD2 might be the D (5 bases). The CDR3 is 15 amino acids. Trimming left V 8 bases short and J 4 bases short, with 18 bases between. In germline, CDR1 is SGHVS, CDR2 FQNEAQ. The CDR3 spells CASRSGAPVYNEQFF. The DNA of the CDR3 is TGTGCCAGCCGGAGCGGAGCGCCGGTGTACAATGAGCAGTTCTTC.

This clonotype came up many times. V is TRBV28 and J is TRBJ1-6; no firm D call. This CDR3 is 13 amino acids long. Germline-derived CDR1 and CDR2 are MDHEN and SYDVKM. V lost 8 bases to trimming and J lost 3 bases, with 8 bases between them. CDR3 residues: CASQDHYNSPLHF. CDR3 nucleotides: TGTGCCAGCCAGGACCACTATAATTCACCCCTCCACTTT. The whole variable domain, filled in from reference TRBV28 and TRBJ1-6, reads DVKVTQSSRYLVKRTGEKVFLECVQDMDHENMFWYRQDPGLGLRLIYFSYDVKMKEKGDIPEGYSVSREKKERFSLILESASTNQTSMYLCASQDHYNSPLHFGNGTRLTVT.

This clonotype came up many times. The rearrangement joins TRBV5-4 to TRBJ1-1; the D is unclear. With 2 bases removed from V and 0 bases from J, the gap between germline ends came to 8 bases. The CDR3 length is 14 residues. Germline V gene lookup returns CDR1 SGHNT and CDR2 YYREEE (reference sequence). This CDR3 reads CASSFDPMNTEAFF. The CDR3 DNA sequence: TGTGCCAGCAGCTTTGACCCGATGAACACTGAAGCTTTCTTT.

This clonotype occurred many times. This chain uses TRBV7-2 with TRBJ1-4; possible D gene TRBD1, 6 bases. Trimming cost V 5 bases and J 7 bases, with 17 bases left between them. CDR3 size: 15 residues. The germline V gene encodes CDR1 SGHTA and CDR2 FQGNSA. The CDR3: CASSLEGGSGEKLFF. CDR3 nucleotide sequence: TGTGCCAGCAGCCTAGAGGGGGGGTCGGGTGAAAAACTGTTTTTT.

This clonotype was seen at least ten times. The rearrangement uses TRBV7-9 and TRBJ1-4, with TRBD1 as a possible D gene (5 bases). CDR3 length: 17 amino acids. CDR1 and CDR2 from the germline V gene are SEHNR and FQNEAQ (reference sequence). V gave up 0 bases and J gave up 3 bases, with 14 bases separating them. CDR3 DNA: TGTGCCAGCAGCTTAGCCCCCTACAGGTCGTCTAATGAAAAACTGTTTTTT. It is translated as CASSLAPYRSSNEKLFF.

This clonotype was observed many times. The genes are TRBV6-1 and TRBJ1-5; 9 nucleotides agree with TRBD1. J gave up 7 bases and V 5 bases, and 6 bases lay outside the gene matches. The CDR3 loop spans 14 amino acids. Per the germline V gene, CDR1 is MNHNS and CDR2 is SASEGT. CDR3 bases: TGTGCCAGCAGTACAGGGGGCATGACGCAGCCCCAGCATTTT. Translation: CASSTGGMTQPQHF.

In its sample, this clonotype was seen many times. The V call is TRBV7-2, the J call TRBJ1-5; the D is unclear. The V and J ends lost 1 base and 1 base respectively, with 11 bases between them. Germline V CDR1 and CDR2: SGHTA, FQGNSA. CDR3 length: 16 residues. The CDR3 loop reads CASSLVGMGSNQPQHF. As DNA, the CDR3 is TGTGCCAGCAGCTTAGTGGGGATGGGGAGCAATCAGCCCCAGCATTTT.

This clonotype was observed many times. The genes are TRBV5-6 and TRBJ2-5, with D possibly being TRBD2 (5 bases). This CDR3 is built from 14 residues. From germline, CDR1 is SGHDT and CDR2 YYEEEE. Deletions cut 2 bases from V and 2 bases from J, with 10 bases between. The CDR3: CASSLGEGQETQYF. The CDR3 DNA sequence: TGTGCCAGCAGCTTAGGTGAGGGTCAAGAGACCCAGTACTTC.

This clonotype was counted ten times or more. V gene TRBV7-8 combines with J gene TRBJ1-6; D perhaps matches TRBD1 (6 bases). This CDR3 has 19 amino acids. CDR1 SGHVS and CDR2 FQNEAQ come from the germline V gene. V lost 1 base, J lost 8 bases, and 24 bases lay in between. CDR3 sequence reads: CASSLVRRTASSGYSPLHF. CDR3 sequence (DNA): TGTGCCAGCAGCTTAGTACGGAGGACAGCTAGCTCCGGGTATTCACCCCTCCACTTT.

There are many counts of this clonotype. The genes are TRBV15 and TRBJ2-2; no firm D call. V lost 3 bases to trimming and J lost 7 bases, with 12 bases between them. The CDR3 sequence is 14 residues long. CDR1 is LNHNV, CDR2 YYDKDF, per germline (reference sequence). The chain's CDR3 is CATSSDTHRGELFF. The CDR3 nucleotides read TGTGCCACCAGCAGCGATACCCATCGCGGGGAGCTGTTTTTT.

Ten or more counts support this clonotype. The chain has TRBV28 and TRBJ1-4; 7 bases are a match to TRBD1. CDR1 and CDR2 (germline): MDHEN, SYDVKM. The junction had 2 bases not matched to a gene; V was cut back by 5 bases and J by 5 bases. The CDR3 has 13 residues. As DNA, the CDR3 is TGTGCCAGCAGTACAGGGGCGAATGAAAAACTGTTTTTT. Translating it yields CASSTGANEKLFF.

At least ten counts were recorded for this clonotype. The chain combines TRBV7-2 with TRBJ1-2, with D possibly matching TRBD1 (5 bases). Trimming left V 6 bases short and J 6 bases short, with 11 bases between. This CDR3 is 12 amino acids long. Per the germline V gene, CDR1 is SGHTA and CDR2 is FQGNSA. The DNA of the CDR3 is TGTGCCAGCAGTAGAAGGGGCGATGGCTACACCTTC. It translates to CASSRRGDGYTF.

In its sample, this clonotype was seen many times. This chain uses TRBV20-1 with TRBJ1-2; the match to TRBD1 covers 7 bases. V lost 8 bases to trimming and J lost 1 base; unmatched junction nucleotides: 7. Germline V gene sequence: CDR1 DFQATT, CDR2 SNEGSKA (reference sequence). This CDR3 spans 13 amino acids. DNA of the CDR3: TGCAGTTTGCGGGACAGCAATAACTATGGCTACACCTTC. Translated, it gives CSLRDSNNYGYTF.

The table lists this clonotype with many counts. The chain links TRBV4-1 to TRBJ1-6; 9 bases are shared with TRBD1. Per the germline V gene, CDR1 is MGHRA and CDR2 is YSYEKL. Trimming at V came to 3 bases and at J to 9 bases, leaving 6 bases not matched to a gene. CDR3 size: 15 residues. In nucleotides, the CDR3 is TGCGCCAGCAGCCAGTGGGACAGGGTCGGTTCACCCCTCCACTTT. Its protein product is CASSQWDRVGSPLHF.